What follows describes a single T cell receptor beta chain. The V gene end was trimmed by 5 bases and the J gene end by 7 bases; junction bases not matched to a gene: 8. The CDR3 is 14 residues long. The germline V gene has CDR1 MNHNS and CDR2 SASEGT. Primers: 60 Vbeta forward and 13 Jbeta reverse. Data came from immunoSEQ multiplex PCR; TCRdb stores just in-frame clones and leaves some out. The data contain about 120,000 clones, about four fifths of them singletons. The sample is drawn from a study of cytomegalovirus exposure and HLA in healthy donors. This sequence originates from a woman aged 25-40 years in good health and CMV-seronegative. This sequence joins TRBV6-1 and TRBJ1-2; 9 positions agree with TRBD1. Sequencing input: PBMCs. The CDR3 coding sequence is TGTGCCAGCAGTTGGTCGGGACAGGGCTTTGGCTACACCTTC. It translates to CASSWSGQGFGYTF.